Below are 21 T cell receptor beta chains sequenced from a single sample in a study of control samples from healthy donors and cancer patients (dated by TCRdb to 2020 to 2022). Library preparation used the immunoSEQ multiplex PCR assay. Here the immuneACCESS table is served through TCRdb, limited to in-frame sequences with V and J called. Missing clones are a known gap in these copies; in checked studies unresolved V genes cover under half, and the rest lacks a known reason. The sample table holds some 120,000 clones, of which around 89% were seen once. Clones ranked in the top ten supply 2% to 3% of the sample. Sequenced material: blood. These receptors came from a woman in her sixties or seventies in good health.

The V call is TRBV3-1 (or the pseudogene TRBV3-2), the J call TRBJ2-3; tentatively, D is TRBD1 (6 bases). This CDR3 has 15 amino acids. Germline CDR1 LGHDT, CDR2 YNNKEL (reference sequence). Trimming removed 5 bases at V and 0 bases at J, with 12 bases between. The CDR3 DNA follows: TGTGCCAGCAGCTACCGGGACACCAGCACAGATACGCAGTATTTT. It is translated as CASSYRDTSTDTQYF.

This sequence joins TRBV3-1 (or the pseudogene TRBV3-2) and TRBJ1-1, with D unresolved. Per the germline V gene, CDR1 is LGHDT and CDR2 is YNNKEL (reference sequence). Trimming removed 4 bases at V and 1 base at J, with 10 bases between. The CDR3 length is 14 residues. CDR3 region: CASSPGEGNTEAFF. The CDR3 DNA follows: TGTGCCAGCAGCCCCGGAGAGGGGAACACTGAAGCTTTCTTT.

The chain has TRBV7-2 and TRBJ1-5; TRBD1 is a possible D gene (5 bases). The CDR3 totals 14 residues. The ends were cut back, 0 bases at V and 2 bases at J, with 5 bases in the middle. The germline V gene encodes CDR1 SGHTA and CDR2 FQGNSA. The CDR3 loop reads CASSLAGGNQPQHF. The CDR3 DNA follows: TGTGCCAGCAGCTTAGCAGGGGGCAATCAGCCCCAGCATTTT.

The chain joins TRBV3-1 (or the pseudogene TRBV3-2) to TRBJ1-3; D remains ambiguous. CDR1 is LGHDT and CDR2 is YNNKEL in the germline V gene (reference sequence). The CDR3 runs to 12 residues. V was cut by 2 bases and J by 7 bases, with 6 bases left in between. The CDR3 DNA sequence: TGTGCCAGCAGCCAAACACGGAACACCATATATTTT. Encoded protein: CASSQTRNTIYF.

This clone was seen just once. The chain has TRBV11-2 and TRBJ2-1; D might be TRBD2 (7 bases). Germline V gene data show CDR1 as SGHAT and CDR2 as FQNNGV. The V end lost 4 bases, the J end lost 10 bases, and 20 bases lay between the germline ends. This CDR3 contains 15 residues. The CDR3 DNA reads as TGTGCCAGCAGCTCAGAGGCCGGGGGGCCGGGGGAGCAGTTCTTC. The encoded protein is CASSSEAGGPGEQFF. Combining the CDR3 with reference TRBV11-2 and TRBJ2-1 gives the whole variable domain EAGVAQSPRYKIIEKRQSVAFWCNPISGHATLYWYQQILGQGPKLLIQFQNNGVVDDSQLPKDRFSAERLKGVDSTLKIQPAKLEDSAVYLCASSSEAGGPGEQFFGPGTRLTVL.

This clone was seen only a few times. This CDR3 reads CASSATGAGHEQYF. DNA of the CDR3: TGTGCCAGTAGCGCTACAGGGGCGGGACACGAGCAGTACTTC. The V gene is TRBV19, the J gene TRBJ2-7, with D possibly TRBD1 on 7 matching bases. Trimming left V 6 bases short and J 5 bases short, with 17 bases between. CDR1 and CDR2 from the germline V gene are LNHDA and SQIVND (reference sequence). There are 14 residues in the CDR3. The full variable domain, in which reference TRBV19 and TRBJ2-7 provide the parts outside the CDR3, is DGGITQSPKYLFRKEGQNVTLSCEQNLNHDAMYWYRQDPGQGLRLIYYSQIVNDFQKGDIAEGYSVSREKKESFPLTVTSAQKNPTAFYLCASSATGAGHEQYFGPGTRLTVT.

The J gene is TRBJ2-1, the V gene TRBV9, with D hard to call. The CDR3 covers 14 residues. The germline V gene encodes CDR1 SGDLS and CDR2 YYNGEE. Trimming removed 3 bases at V and 1 base at J, with 8 bases between. The CDR3 loop reads CASSETESYNEQFF. The CDR3 coding sequence is TGTGCCAGCAGCGAAACAGAGTCCTACAATGAGCAGTTCTTC.

This chain connects TRBV19 to TRBJ2-1, with 10 bases fitting TRBD2. The trim removed 2 bases at V and 2 bases at J, leaving 9 bases unmatched. The germline V gene encodes CDR1 LNHDA and CDR2 SQIVND (reference sequence). The CDR3 consists of 18 residues. In DNA form, the CDR3 reads TGTGCCAGTAGTATATCTAGCGGGGGAGTCGGCGCCTACAATGAGCAGTTCTTC. Its translation is CASSISSGGVGAYNEQFF.

The V call is TRBV9, the J call TRBJ2-7; 7 positions match TRBD1. Germline values: CDR1 SGDLS, CDR2 YYNGEE. J gave up 2 bases and V 0 bases, and 8 bases lay outside the gene matches. This CDR3 region has 16 residues. CDR3 amino acids: CASSVDKDRPTYEQYF. The DNA of the CDR3 is TGTGCCAGCAGCGTAGATAAGGACAGGCCGACCTACGAGCAGTACTTC. The whole variable domain, filled in from reference TRBV9 and TRBJ2-7, reads DSGVTQTPKHLITATGQRVTLRCSPRSGDLSVYWYQQSLDQGLQFLIQYYNGEERAKGNILERFSAQQFPDLHSELNLSSLELGDSALYFCASSVDKDRPTYEQYFGPGTRLTVT.

The rearrangement joins TRBV2 to TRBJ2-7; D is uncertain. The CDR3 totals 12 residues. Per the germline V gene, CDR1 is SNHLY and CDR2 is FYNNEI. The V end was cut by 6 bases, the J end by 2 bases, with 8 bases between. CDR3 sequence: CASRRYPYEQYF. The CDR3 DNA follows: TGTGCCAGCAGACGGTATCCCTACGAGCAGTACTTC. The whole variable domain, remainder taken from reference TRBV2 and TRBJ2-7, is EPEVTQTPSHQVTQMGQEVILRCVPISNHLYFYWYRQILGQKVEFLVSFYNNEISEKSEIFDDQFSVERPDGSNFTLKIRSTKLEDSAMYFCASRRYPYEQYFGPGTRLTVT.

V usage is TRBV19 and J usage is TRBJ2-7; TRBD2 aligns across 8 bases. The length of the CDR3 is 13 residues. Trimming took 10 bases from V and 3 from J; bases not matched to a gene: 8. Germline V CDR1 and CDR2: LNHDA, SQIVND (reference sequence). Here the CDR3 reads CATVGGAHYEQYF. The CDR3 DNA is TGTGCCACCGTCGGGGGGGCTCACTACGAGCAGTACTTC.

The rearrangement joins TRBV3-1 (or the pseudogene TRBV3-2) to TRBJ1-1; D remains ambiguous. The CDR3 spans 13 residues. The germline V and J ends were trimmed by 3 bases and 6 bases, with 11 bases remaining between them. The germline CDR1 and CDR2 sequences are LGHDT and YNNKEL (reference sequence). The CDR3 protein is CASSHLPGAEAFF. The CDR3 coding sequence is TGTGCCAGCAGCCACCTCCCCGGGGCTGAAGCTTTCTTT.

V usage is TRBV5-6 and J usage is TRBJ1-2; 11 positions match TRBD1. From germline, CDR1 is SGHDT and CDR2 YYEEEE. The V and J ends lost 4 bases and 13 bases, in that order; junction bases with no gene match: 6. The CDR3 consists of 12 residues. The CDR3: CASSPDRGRLTF. The CDR3 DNA sequence: TGTGCCAGCAGCCCGGACAGGGGGCGCCTCACCTTC. The variable domain in full, completed from reference TRBV5-6 and TRBJ1-2, reads DAGVTQSPTHLIKTRGQQVTLRCSPKSGHDTVSWYQQALGQGPQFIFQYYEEEERQRGNFPDRFSGHQFPNYSSELNVNALLLGDSALYLCASSPDRGRLTFGSGTRLTVV.

This clone was seen a single time. This chain uses TRBV7-9 with TRBJ1-1; D might be TRBD1 (5 bases). V was clipped by 5 bases and J by 4 bases, with 17 bases between them. The V gene's germline CDR1 is SEHNR and CDR2 FQNEAQ (reference sequence). The CDR3 runs 15 residues. DNA for the CDR3: TGTGCCAGCAGCCCGTCGGGACGGGGGTCCACTGAAGCTTTCTTT. Translating it yields CASSPSGRGSTEAFF. The entire variable domain, with the rest obtained from reference TRBV7-9 and TRBJ1-1, is as follows: DTGVSQNPRHKITKRGQNVTFRCDPISEHNRLYWYRQTLGQGPEFLTYFQNEAQLEKSRLLSDRFSAERPKGSFSTLEIQRTEQGDSAMYLCASSPSGRGSTEAFFGQGTRLTVV.

V gene TRBV3-1 (or the pseudogene TRBV3-2) combines with J gene TRBJ1-3, with TRBD1 as a possible D gene (5 bases). Germline V lookup: CDR1 LGHDT, CDR2 YNNKEL (reference sequence). The CDR3 loop spans 15 amino acids. Trimming shortened V by 4 bases and J by 2 bases, and 12 bases separated the two germline ends. CDR3 sequence: CASSPGRGPGNTIYF. CDR3 nucleotides: TGTGCCAGCAGCCCCGGGAGGGGACCTGGAAACACCATATATTTT.

The chain couples TRBV7-3 to TRBJ2-5; 10 nucleotides align to TRBD2. The CDR3 consists of 17 residues. J lost 1 base, V lost 5 bases, and 10 bases had no gene match. CDR1 and CDR2 from the germline V gene are SGHTA and FQGTGA. This CDR3 reads CASSPRQRTSGQETQYF. In DNA form, the CDR3 reads TGTGCCAGCAGCCCCCGGCAAAGGACTAGCGGCCAAGAGACCCAGTACTTC.

The rearrangement joins TRBV14 to TRBJ2-3, with 9 bases matching TRBD1. Germline loops: CDR1 SGHDN, CDR2 FVKESK. This CDR3 contains 16 residues. J lost 5 bases, V lost 4 bases, and 10 bases had no gene match. In DNA, the CDR3 is TGTGCCAGCAGCCCACTCGGAACAGGGGGCAGAGATACGCAGTATTTT. Encoded protein: CASSPLGTGGRDTQYF.

The chain employs TRBV10-1 and TRBJ2-1, with D maybe TRBD1 (5 bases). Germline loops: CDR1 WNHNN, CDR2 SYGVQD (reference sequence). The CDR3 is 16 amino acids. Deletions cut 4 bases from V and 2 bases from J, with 15 bases between. The CDR3 spells CASSGEGEGAYNEQFF. The CDR3 coding sequence is TGCGCCAGCAGTGGGGAAGGGGAAGGGGCCTACAATGAGCAGTTCTTC.

The chain is built from TRBV5-6 and TRBJ1-2; 7 bases line up with TRBD1. Germline V gene lookup returns CDR1 SGHDT and CDR2 YYEEEE. The V gene end was trimmed by 3 bases and the J gene end by 8 bases; junction bases not matched to a gene: 4. The CDR3 loop spans 12 amino acids. The CDR3 nucleotides read TGTGCCAGCAGCTCCACAGGGGTGGGCTACACCTTC. Translated, it gives CASSSTGVGYTF.

This clone was counted a few times. The chain recombines TRBV12-3 or TRBV12-4 with TRBJ1-2, with D perhaps matching TRBD1 (5 bases). The CDR3 is 12 residues long. V lost 7 bases and J lost 8, with 14 bases in between. This chain's CDR3 is CASTLGVTGYTF. The CDR3 nucleotides are TGTGCCAGCACCCTAGGGGTAACAGGCTACACCTTC.

CDR3 nucleotide sequence: TGTGCCAGCAGCGCTTTCATTAGCGGGGATAGCACAGATACGCAGTATTTT. It codes for CASSAFISGDSTDTQYF. The rearrangement joins TRBV7-7 to TRBJ2-3; TRBD2 aligns across 8 bases. This CDR3 has 17 residues. With 5 bases clipped from V and 0 bases from J, the junction kept 10 bases outside the gene matches. CDR1 is SSHAT, CDR2 FNYEAQ, per germline (reference sequence). Full variable domain (missing parts from reference TRBV7-7 and TRBJ2-3): GAGVSQSPRYKVTKRGQDVTLRCDPISSHATLYWYQQALGQGPEFLTYFNYEAQPDKSGLPSDRFSAERPEGSISTLTIQRTEQRDSAMYRCASSAFISGDSTDTQYFGPGTRLTVL.